This is a list of T cell receptor beta chains from one sample in a study of T cell responses to AZD1222 COVID-19 vaccine. Produced via immunoSEQ multiplex PCR; TCRdb's table is partial and in-frame only. The table has 85,000 to 130,000 clones, around 90% seen once; the top ten hold around 5%. Material: peripheral blood, obtained on day 0 of AZD1222 vaccination. The receptors were gathered from an adult in good health. Both conserved end residues are part of each CDR3. The order of the fields is V gene, J gene, D gene, clone size, CDR3 DNA, CDR3 protein. The D gene is left open where the match is weak. A clone size is listed for some rows: how often the clone was seen (once, few, many), or a class if it is expanded.

TRBV6-5	TRBJ1-6	.	few	TGTGCCAGCAGTTACGTGCAGAAAAATTCACCCCTCCACTTT	CASSYVQKNSPLHF
TRBV27	TRBJ2-7	TRBD2	.	TGTGCCAGCAGTTTAGTGCCCGGGACTAGCAGCGAGCAGTACTTC	CASSLVPGTSSEQYF
TRBV9	TRBJ2-3	TRBD2	.	TGTGCCAGCAGCCTACGACTAGCGGGAGGAGATACGCAGTATTTT	CASSLRLAGGDTQYF
TRBV11-2	TRBJ1-1	.	.	TGTGCCAGCAGCCAGGGGTCCCCAGGGACTGAAGCTTTCTTT	CASSQGSPGTEAFF
TRBV10-3	TRBJ2-1	TRBD1	few	TGTGCCATCAGTGAGTCCGGGACAGGGAGCTCCTACAATGAGCAGTTCTTC	CAISESGTGSSYNEQFF
TRBV7-2	TRBJ2-1	TRBD1	.	TGTGCCAGCAGCTTAGAGGGACAGTCCTACAATGAGCAGTTCTTC	CASSLEGQSYNEQFF
TRBV19	TRBJ1-2	.	.	TGTGCCAGTAGTATAGGGACATCACTTAACTATGGCTACACCTTC	CASSIGTSLNYGYTF
TRBV5-5	TRBJ2-2	.	.	TGTGCCAGCCTGGGAGCGAACACCGGGGAGCTGTTTTTT	CASLGANTGELFF
TRBV7-9	TRBJ2-7	.	.	TGTGCCAGCAGCCCCAGTATCACTACAGACGAGCAGTACTTC	CASSPSITTDEQYF
TRBV10-2	TRBJ2-1	TRBD2	.	TGCGCCAGCAGTGAGTCGAGGACTAGCGGGATCTCCTACAATGAGCAGTTCTTC	CASSESRTSGISYNEQFF
TRBV5-6	TRBJ2-1	.	.	TGTGCCAGCAGTTTAACTATGCACTCCTACAATGAGCAGTTCTTC	CASSLTMHSYNEQFF